This entry concerns a single T cell receptor (beta chain). The entry originates in a study of OX40 agonist ivuxolimab in advanced cancers. Study overall: Two patients with cutaneous melanoma and one with hepatocellular carcinoma, three in total, showed partial responses.

The CDR3 is 15 amino acids. With 4 bases removed from V and 0 bases from J, the gap between germline ends came to 10 bases. Germline CDR1 MNHNS, CDR2 SASEGT. Profiling relied on immunoSEQ multiplex PCR, and the TCRdb table lists in-frame clones only, not all of them. The sample lists fewer than 90,000 clones, around 90% occurring once. No patient had autoimmune disease or received systemic immunosuppression. The gene calls are TRBV6-1 and TRBJ1-5; D gene ambiguous. The TCR sequence derives from an adult with an advanced solid tumor such as melanoma, head and neck, liver or kidney cancer. The sample here was CD4+ or CD8+ T cells sorted from blood, taken in a trial of the OX40 agonist ivuxolimab. The CDR3 protein is CASSGRTVSNQPQHF. The CDR3 DNA reads TGTGCCAGCAGTGGAAGAACAGTTAGCAATCAGCCCCAGCATTTT.